This T cell receptor (beta chain) was captured by sequencing in a study of cytomegalovirus exposure and HLA in healthy donors. Study observations and caveats: A reported reduction in N-insertions relative to the approximately 690-donor mean was seen in an Asian-associated ancestry cluster in a later analysis.

This clone was found once. Its antigen is not identified. There are 14 residues in the CDR3. Trimming removed 4 bases at V and 0 bases at J, with 8 bases between. The germline V gene has CDR1 SNHLY and CDR2 FYNNEI. The PCR employed 60 Vbeta primers together with 13 Jbeta primers. Repertoires were generated with immunoSEQ multiplex PCR, while TCRdb's copy carries only in-frame clones and drops some. Altogether about 140,000 clones are present, 60% to 80% being singletons, with the ten largest covering 1.5% to 2%. Sequenced sample: PBMCs. The chain recombines TRBV2 with TRBJ2-3, with D possibly being TRBD2 (5 bases). This receptor was taken from a woman in her twenties or thirties in good health and CMV-seronegative. DNA of the CDR3: TGTGCCAGCAGTGTTGGACTTAGCACAGATACGCAGTATTTT. Residues: CASSVGLSTDTQYF.